The T cell receptor (beta chain) described here comes from a study of cytomegalovirus exposure and HLA in healthy donors. Study-wide results and caveats: Association of a missense DCLRE1C variant with TCR beta V- and J-gene trimming was reported in a later analysis.

This clone was recorded a few times. Antigen specificity is unknown. V was clipped by 7 bases and J by 0 bases, with 14 bases between them. Looked up from germline, CDR1 is SGHRS and CDR2 is YFSETQ. CDR3 length: 15 residues. The PCR was carried out with 60 Vbeta primers and 13 Jbeta primers. Clones were sequenced by immunoSEQ multiplex PCR, and TCRdb holds only the in-frame ones, with some missing. Among some 200,000 clones listed, 12% were seen once. The source material was PBMCs. The chain recombines TRBV5-1 with TRBJ1-3; perhaps TRBD1 as D (6 bases). The sequence was obtained from a man in his fifties or sixties in good health and CMV-seropositive. The CDR3: CASAVLGASGNTIYF. Here the CDR3 DNA reads TGCGCCAGCGCCGTTCTGGGGGCCTCTGGAAACACCATATATTTT.